Each of the 28 T cell receptor beta chains below was sequenced from the same sample in a study of cytomegalovirus exposure and HLA in healthy donors. The PCR had 60 Vbeta and 13 Jbeta primers. The protocol was immunoSEQ multiplex PCR, while the TCRdb copy is restricted to in-frame clones and leaves out a portion. The sample consists of about 130,000 clones, over 70% of them appearing once. The sequencing sample was made of PBMCs. These receptors all come from a woman aged 40 to 50 in good health and CMV-seronegative.

The gene calls are TRBV6-5 and TRBJ2-5; TRBD2 might be the D (6 bases). This CDR3 comprises 14 residues. Trimming cost V 8 bases and J 1 base, with 14 bases left between them. Germline-derived CDR1 and CDR2 are MNHEY and SVGAGI. CDR3 sequence (DNA): TGTGCCAGCTTCTCGGGGAGGTTCCAAGAGACCCAGTACTTC. Encoded protein: CASFSGRFQETQYF.

V is TRBV9 and J is TRBJ2-1, with D tentatively TRBD2 (5 bases). This CDR3 is built from 13 residues. Trimming shortened V by 0 bases and J by 8 bases, and 9 bases separated the two germline ends. Germline V gene sequence: CDR1 SGDLS, CDR2 YYNGEE. Here the CDR3 reads CASSVAGWDEQFF. CDR3 sequence (DNA): TGTGCCAGCAGCGTAGCGGGGTGGGATGAGCAGTTCTTC.

This chain uses TRBV27 with TRBJ2-1; 9 bases align to TRBD2. The germline V gene encodes CDR1 MNHEY and CDR2 SMNVEV (reference sequence). This CDR3 has 14 amino acids. The J segment lost 7 bases and the V segment lost 7 bases, leaving 8 bases of the junction unmatched. CDR3 bases: TGTGCCAGCACCGCGGGAGGGGTAGGAAATGAGCAGTTCTTC. Translation gives CASTAGGVGNEQFF.

In its sample, this clone was seen a few times. The chain recombines TRBV27 with TRBJ1-2; 7 nucleotides match TRBD1. This CDR3 is built from 14 residues. Germline CDR1 reads MNHEY; CDR2 reads SMNVEV (reference sequence). The J segment lost 5 bases and the V segment lost 2 bases, leaving 5 bases of the junction unmatched. The CDR3 loop is CASSLKGQLYGYTF. DNA of the CDR3: TGTGCCAGCAGTTTAAAGGGACAGCTATATGGCTACACCTTC.

The chain is built from TRBV29-1 and TRBJ2-5; 9 bases match TRBD2. Unmatched junction bases numbered 6, after V lost 1 base and J lost 6 bases. The CDR3 extends over 14 amino acids. From germline, CDR1 is SQVTM and CDR2 ANQGSEA. The CDR3 spells CSVEGGGAIKTQYF. Here the CDR3 DNA reads TGCAGCGTTGAAGGCGGGGGGGCCATAAAGACCCAGTACTTC.

The chain is built from TRBV2 and TRBJ2-1; D remains unclear. The germline gives CDR1 SNHLY, CDR2 FYNNEI. There are 12 residues in the CDR3. Trimming cost V 3 bases and J 10 bases, with 10 bases left between them. The CDR3 reads CASSDNRREQFF. The CDR3 DNA reads TGTGCCAGCAGTGATAACCGGCGGGAGCAGTTCTTC.

This clone has just one count. This chain uses TRBV2 with TRBJ2-1, with 7 bases matching TRBD2. The junction had 20 bases not matched to a gene; V was cut back by 6 bases and J by 3 bases. Looked up from germline, CDR1 is SNHLY and CDR2 is FYNNEI. The CDR3 runs to 19 residues. CDR3 residues: CASSDPHGTGTKFYNEQFF. The DNA for the CDR3 is TGTGCCAGCAGCGACCCTCACGGAACCGGGACTAAGTTCTACAATGAGCAGTTCTTC. Supplemented by reference TRBV2 and TRBJ2-1, the full variable domain reads EPEVTQTPSHQVTQMGQEVILRCVPISNHLYFYWYRQILGQKVEFLVSFYNNEISEKSEIFDDQFSVERPDGSNFTLKIRSTKLEDSAMYFCASSDPHGTGTKFYNEQFFGPGTRLTVL.

The CDR3 protein is CASTILDCEQFF. The CDR3 nucleotides read TGTGCCAGCACCATACTAGATTGTGAGCAGTTCTTC. The chain couples TRBV27 to TRBJ2-1; maybe TRBD2 (5 bases). The CDR3 is 12 residues long. V lost 7 bases to trimming and J lost 9 bases, with 13 bases between them. In germline, CDR1 is MNHEY, CDR2 SMNVEV (reference sequence).

The rearrangement links TRBV6-4 to TRBJ2-2, with D possibly matching TRBD2 (5 bases). V was cut by 3 bases and J by 4 bases, with 9 bases left in between. Germline values: CDR1 MRHNA, CDR2 SNTAGT. This CDR3 comprises 14 residues. The CDR3 DNA reads TGTGCCAGCAGTGAACCGGCGGGCACCGGGGAGCTGTTTTTT. Protein sequence: CASSEPAGTGELFF.

The rearrangement joins TRBV7-9 to TRBJ2-2, with D maybe TRBD1 (7 bases). The CDR3 is 16 amino acids. Trimming removed 8 bases at V and 2 bases at J, with 18 bases between. Germline V gene lookup returns CDR1 SEHNR and CDR2 FQNEAQ (reference sequence). This CDR3 reads CASSRRGQLNTGELFF. CDR3 nucleotide sequence: TGTGCCAGCTCGCGGAGGGGGCAGCTAAACACCGGGGAGCTGTTTTTT.

The V and J genes are TRBV7-2 and TRBJ2-3; the match to TRBD2 covers 10 bases. The CDR3 spans 15 residues. Germline lookup yields CDR1 SGHTA and CDR2 FQGNSA. V lost 0 bases to trimming and J lost 6 bases; unmatched junction nucleotides: 3. The CDR3 DNA is TGTGCCAGCAGCTTAGCTAGCGGGGGGACTGATACGCAGTATTTT. It translates to CASSLASGGTDTQYF.

This rearrangement joins TRBV5-1 to TRBJ1-5; TRBD1 might be the D (5 bases). This CDR3 is built from 14 residues. Trimming cost V 3 bases and J 2 bases, with 9 bases left between them. The germline V gene encodes CDR1 SGHRS and CDR2 YFSETQ. CDR3: CASSWGVGNQPQHF. For the CDR3, the DNA is TGCGCCAGCAGCTGGGGGGTTGGCAATCAGCCCCAGCATTTT. Variable domain in full (rest from reference TRBV5-1 and TRBJ1-5): KAGVTQTPRYLIKTRGQQVTLSCSPISGHRSVSWYQQTPGQGLQFLFEYFSETQRNKGNFPGRFSGRQFSNSRSEMNVSTLELGDSALYLCASSWGVGNQPQHFGDGTRLSIL.

The rearrangement joins TRBV29-1 to TRBJ2-6; the D gene is possibly TRBD1 (5 bases). This CDR3 region has 13 residues. V was pared by 7 bases and J by 4 bases, with 11 bases between. CDR1 and CDR2 (germline): SQVTM, ANQGSEA. The CDR3 protein is CSGLPGGANVLTF. As DNA, the CDR3 is TGCAGCGGCCTCCCAGGGGGGGCCAACGTCCTGACTTTC.

The chain carries TRBV7-9 and TRBJ2-3, with TRBD2 identical over 13 bases. Trimming took 4 bases from V and 4 from J; bases not matched to a gene: 2. Germline CDR1 reads SEHNR; CDR2 reads FQNEAQ (reference sequence). This CDR3 comprises 15 residues. As DNA, the CDR3 is TGTGCCAGCAGCTCACTAGCGGGGGGGCCAGATACGCAGTATTTT. Translating gives CASSSLAGGPDTQYF. The full variable domain, its missing parts supplied by reference TRBV7-9 and TRBJ2-3, is DTGVSQNPRHKITKRGQNVTFRCDPISEHNRLYWYRQTLGQGPEFLTYFQNEAQLEKSRLLSDRFSAERPKGSFSTLEIQRTEQGDSAMYLCASSSLAGGPDTQYFGPGTRLTVL.

Points on this clone: Compared with germline, one end of the junction differs, possibly owing to a read error. V gene TRBV10-3 combines with J gene TRBJ2-6, with D perhaps matching TRBD2 (6 bases). This CDR3 is 19 amino acids long. Germline CDR1 is ENHRY and CDR2 is SYGVKD. CDR3 DNA sequence: TGTGCCATCCCAAGGACGGTGAGTAGCGGAGTCTCTGGGGCCAACGGCCTGACTTTC. As protein: CAIPRTVSSGVSGANGLTF.

The chain employs TRBV19 and TRBJ1-4; 7 bases are shared with TRBD1. The CDR3 spans 14 residues. After removal of 6 bases from V and 3 bases from J, the junction contained 4 bases not matched to a gene. In germline, CDR1 is LNHDA, CDR2 SQIVND (reference sequence). The CDR3: CASRPGTANEKLFF. The CDR3 DNA is TGTGCCAGTAGGCCCGGGACAGCTAATGAAAAACTGTTTTTT.

This chain joins TRBV5-1 and TRBJ2-7; TRBD2 is a possible D gene (5 bases). V was trimmed by 0 bases and J by 5 bases, leaving 15 bases between them. Germline V gene sequence: CDR1 SGHRS, CDR2 YFSETQ. The CDR3 has 15 residues. DNA for the CDR3: TGCGCCAGCAGCTTGGACGCAGCGGCCATGGACGAGCAGTACTTC. It is translated as CASSLDAAAMDEQYF.

The V gene is TRBV5-8, the J gene TRBJ2-3; TRBD1 agrees at 9 bases. From germline, CDR1 is SGHTS and CDR2 YDEGEE. CDR3 length: 15 residues. With 5 bases clipped from V and 2 bases from J, the junction kept 6 bases outside the gene matches. CDR3 region: CASRPGQGITDTQYF. In nucleotides, the CDR3 is TGTGCCAGCAGACCTGGACAGGGGATCACAGATACGCAGTATTTT.

The sample holds a few counts of this clone. The chain carries TRBV13 and TRBJ2-7; the match to TRBD1 covers 9 bases. Germline CDR1 reads PRHDT; CDR2 reads FYEKMQ (reference sequence). Losses at the gene ends were 5 bases for V and 3 bases for J; bases not matched to a gene: 17. This CDR3 is built from 18 residues. CDR3 DNA: TGTGCCAGCAGCGCCCAGGACAGGGGAGGAGGGGACTACTACGAGCAGTACTTC. Its translation is CASSAQDRGGGDYYEQYF.

The chain couples TRBV30 to TRBJ1-3, with D hard to call. V was trimmed by 2 bases and J by 0 bases, leaving 2 bases between them. The CDR3 spans 12 residues. The germline V gene has CDR1 GTSNPN and CDR2 SVGIG (reference sequence). CDR3 region: CAWSLSGNTIYF. The CDR3 DNA reads TGTGCCTGGAGTCTCTCTGGAAACACCATATATTTT.

This clone appeared a single time. The chain combines TRBV27 with TRBJ1-1, with D uncertain. Germline-derived CDR1 and CDR2 are MNHEY and SMNVEV (reference sequence). CDR3 size: 13 residues. With 4 bases removed from V and 0 bases from J, the gap between germline ends came to 6 bases. CDR3: CASSSWLNTEAFF. As DNA, the CDR3 is TGTGCCAGCAGTTCTTGGCTGAACACTGAAGCTTTCTTT.

The chain carries TRBV9 and TRBJ2-1; 7 nucleotides align to TRBD2. This CDR3 has 14 amino acids. V lost 1 base and J lost 9; bases outside the gene matches: 7. The V gene's germline CDR1 is SGDLS and CDR2 YYNGEE. CDR3: CASSVISGDGEQFF. Written as DNA, the CDR3 is TGTGCCAGCAGCGTAATCAGCGGGGACGGTGAGCAGTTCTTC.

This sequence joins TRBV7-8 and TRBJ2-5, with D possibly TRBD2 on 6 matching bases. The germline V gene encodes CDR1 SGHVS and CDR2 FQNEAQ. The CDR3 is made up of 17 amino acids. Trimming took 1 base from V and 3 from J, leaving 18 bases between them. The CDR3 reads CASSLGTFGRREETQYF. DNA for the CDR3: TGTGCCAGCAGCTTAGGGACCTTTGGACGGAGGGAAGAGACCCAGTACTTC.

The J gene is TRBJ1-2, the V gene TRBV6-5, with 7 nucleotides matching TRBD1. Germline V gene lookup returns CDR1 MNHEY and CDR2 SVGAGI. The CDR3 sequence is 15 residues long. The V and J ends lost 7 bases and 4 bases, in that order; junction bases with no gene match: 12. CDR3 amino acids: CASTSTRQGSYGYTF. DNA of the CDR3: TGTGCCAGCACCTCCACACGACAGGGATCCTATGGCTACACCTTC.

The chain employs TRBV9 and TRBJ1-6; D is perhaps TRBD1 (5 bases). CDR1 is SGDLS, CDR2 YYNGEE, per germline. The CDR3 totals 13 residues. Trimming shortened V by 3 bases and J by 11 bases, and 12 bases separated the two germline ends. This CDR3 is CASSAPAGPPLHF. CDR3 bases: TGTGCCAGCAGCGCCCCTGCAGGGCCACCCCTCCACTTT.

The rearrangement links TRBV5-6 to TRBJ2-3, with D possibly matching TRBD1 (5 bases). There are 14 residues in the CDR3. V dropped 4 bases and J dropped 2 bases, with 11 bases sitting between them. CDR1 SGHDT and CDR2 YYEEEE come from the germline V gene. CDR3 bases: TGTGCCAGCAGCCGGGCAGGGTACACAGATACGCAGTATTTT. As protein: CASSRAGYTDTQYF.

CDR3 protein: CASTGDRWYYNEQFF. As DNA, the CDR3 is TGTGCCAGCACCGGTGACAGGTGGTACTACAATGAGCAGTTCTTC. The chain employs TRBV5-8 and TRBJ2-1, with D possibly being TRBD1 (6 bases). The V end lost 6 bases, the J end lost 3 bases, and 16 bases lay between the germline ends. Germline V gives CDR1 SGHTS, CDR2 YDEGEE. CDR3 size: 15 residues.

The V and J genes are TRBV30 and TRBJ1-5; 9 positions agree with TRBD1. Germline V gene sequence: CDR1 GTSNPN, CDR2 SVGIG (reference sequence). The CDR3 is 17 residues long. J gave up 1 base and V 5 bases, and 12 bases lay outside the gene matches. CDR3 sequence (DNA): TGTGCCTGGTCGAGCGACAGGGGGTTCCTAAGCAATCAGCCCCAGCATTTT. Its protein is CAWSSDRGFLSNQPQHF.